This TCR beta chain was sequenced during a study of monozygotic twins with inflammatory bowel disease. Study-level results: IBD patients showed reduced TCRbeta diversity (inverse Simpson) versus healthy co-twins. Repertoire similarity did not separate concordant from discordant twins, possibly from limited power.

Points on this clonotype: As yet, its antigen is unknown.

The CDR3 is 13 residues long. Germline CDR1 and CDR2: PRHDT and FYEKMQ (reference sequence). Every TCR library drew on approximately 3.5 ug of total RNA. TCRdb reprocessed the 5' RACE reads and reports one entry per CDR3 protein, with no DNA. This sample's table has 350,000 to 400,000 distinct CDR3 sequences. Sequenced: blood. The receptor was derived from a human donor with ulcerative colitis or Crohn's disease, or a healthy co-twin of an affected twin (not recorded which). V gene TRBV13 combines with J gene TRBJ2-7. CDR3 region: CASSLEEGYEQYF.